The 16 T cell receptor beta chains below come from one sample, sequenced in a study of response to subunit inactivated influenza vaccine. In TCRdb, the RT-PCR reads were re-called with MiXCR into one record per CDR3 protein. The sample shows some 640,000 distinct CDR3 sequences, roughly 14% of them seen only once. The source was PBMCs from blood, collected roughly 2 weeks before vaccination. The receptor source for this set is a man aged 50 to 59 who received an inactivated influenza vaccine.

The rearrangement uses TRBV29-1 and TRBJ2-4; D is ambiguous. The CDR3 is 13 residues long. Germline values: CDR1 SQVTM, CDR2 ANQGSEA. Trimming removed 4 bases from V and 6 bases from J, with 13 bases in between. The CDR3 sequence: CSVALRLRNIQYF. The CDR3 coding sequence is TGCAGCGTTGCTCTCCGGCTTAGAAACATTCAGTACTTC.

The chain has TRBV15 and TRBJ1-5; a weak D match, TRBD1 (5 bases). The V end was cut by 0 bases, the J end by 7 bases, with 22 bases between. The CDR3 runs 18 residues. Germline CDR1 LNHNV, CDR2 YYDKDF (reference sequence). CDR3 sequence (DNA): TGTGCCACCAGCAGAGATAAAGGAACAGCCGGGGCACAACAGCCCCAGCATTTT. This codes for CATSRDKGTAGAQQPQHF.

The chain recombines TRBV28 with TRBJ2-1; D might be TRBD2 (6 bases). The V gene lost 4 bases and the J gene lost 6 bases, with 10 bases spanning the gap. Germline lookup yields CDR1 MDHEN and CDR2 SYDVKM. This CDR3 has 13 amino acids. Here the CDR3 reads CASSYLSGNEQFF. CDR3 DNA sequence: TGTGCCAGCAGTTACCTTAGCGGCAATGAGCAGTTCTTC.

The chain has TRBV28 and TRBJ1-1; D not certain. Germline assignment: CDR1 MDHEN and CDR2 SYDVKM. The CDR3 consists of 11 residues. Between the trimmed V and J ends, which lost 4 bases and 7 bases, there was a span of 7 bases. The CDR3 loop reads CASSWADEAFF. The CDR3 DNA sequence: TGTGCCAGCAGTTGGGCAGATGAAGCTTTCTTT. Complete variable domain (other parts from reference TRBV28 and TRBJ1-1): DVKVTQSSRYLVKRTGEKVFLECVQDMDHENMFWYRQDPGLGLRLIYFSYDVKMKEKGDIPEGYSVSREKKERFSLILESASTNQTSMYLCASSWADEAFFGQGTRLTVV.

This clonotype was seen many times. The V call is TRBV5-6, the J call TRBJ1-1, with a possible D match to TRBD1 (6 bases). Trimming took off 7 bases at V and 7 bases at J, with 20 bases between the two ends. This CDR3 is 14 amino acids long. Germline CDR1 SGHDT, CDR2 YYEEEE. CDR3 residues: CASGKQGLRDEAFF. The CDR3 DNA follows: TGTGCCAGCGGTAAACAGGGACTCCGGGATGAAGCTTTCTTT. Based on the CDR3 plus reference TRBV5-6 and TRBJ1-1, the full variable domain is DAGVTQSPTHLIKTRGQQVTLRCSPKSGHDTVSWYQQALGQGPQFIFQYYEEEERQRGNFPDRFSGHQFPNYSSELNVNALLLGDSALYLCASGKQGLRDEAFFGQGTRLTVV.

This clonotype was seen only a few times. V gene TRBV14 combines with J gene TRBJ2-2; weak D call: TRBD1 (7 bases). CDR3 length: 16 residues. Between the trimmed V and J ends, which lost 0 bases and 5 bases, there was a span of 13 bases. Per germline, CDR1 SGHDN and CDR2 FVKESK. CDR3 protein: CASSQEEGARTGELFF. The CDR3 coding sequence is TGTGCCAGCAGCCAAGAGGAGGGGGCGAGGACCGGGGAGCTGTTTTTT.

This chain joins TRBV7-2 and TRBJ1-3; maybe TRBD1 (5 bases). Germline assignment: CDR1 SGHTA and CDR2 FQGNSA. Trimming shortened V by 5 bases and J by 0 bases, and 14 bases separated the two germline ends. The CDR3 covers 16 residues. CDR3 residues: CASSNRDGNSGNTIYF. The DNA of the CDR3 is TGTGCCAGCAGCAACCGGGACGGGAACTCTGGAAACACCATATATTTT.

Many counts were recorded for this clonotype. The chain recombines TRBV3-1 with TRBJ2-1, with 9 bases fitting TRBD1. The V gene's germline CDR1 is LGHDT and CDR2 YNNKEL (reference sequence). The CDR3 consists of 15 residues. The V segment lost 4 bases and the J segment 7 bases; nucleotides outside the gene matches: 8. The CDR3 nucleotides read TGTGCCAGCAGCCGAGGAGTGGGACAGGGTAATGAGCAGTTCTTC. It encodes CASSRGVGQGNEQFF.

The genes are TRBV7-9 and TRBJ1-2, with a weak D call TRBD1 (6 bases). CDR1 is SEHNR, CDR2 FQNEAQ, per germline (reference sequence). V was cut by 1 base and J by 4 bases, with 10 bases left in between. The CDR3 extends over 14 amino acids. CDR3 residues: CASSLETGSYGYTF. The CDR3 DNA reads as TGTGCCAGCAGCTTAGAAACAGGGAGCTATGGCTACACCTTC.

V gene TRBV29-1 combines with J gene TRBJ2-7; TRBD2 agrees at 11 bases. CDR3 length: 14 amino acids. Trimming removed 4 bases from V and 0 bases from J; junction bases left unmatched: 2. In germline, CDR1 is SQVTM, CDR2 ANQGSEA. The CDR3 DNA is TGCAGCGTTGGACTAGCGGGGAGCTCCTACGAGCAGTACTTC. Protein sequence: CSVGLAGSSYEQYF.

The chain combines TRBV4-3 with TRBJ1-5; D might be TRBD1 (5 bases). V gave up 0 bases and J gave up 3 bases, with 9 bases separating them. CDR3 length equals 15 residues. Germline-derived CDR1 and CDR2 are LGHNA and YSLEER. This CDR3 reads CASSQDEGTNQPQHF. The CDR3 region has the DNA TGCGCCAGCAGCCAAGATGAGGGGACCAATCAGCCCCAGCATTTT.

This clonotype came up a few times. The chain uses TRBV4-2 and TRBJ2-5; a weak D match, TRBD2 (6 bases). CDR1 is LGHNA and CDR2 is YNFKEQ in the germline V gene. The CDR3 length is 14 residues. V gave up 0 bases and J gave up 4 bases, with 9 bases separating them. CDR3 sequence: CASSQEPAGETQYF. The CDR3 DNA follows: TGTGCCAGCAGCCAAGAGCCAGCGGGAGAGACCCAGTACTTC.

The chain uses TRBV6-2 or TRBV6-3 and TRBJ2-3; D is unresolved. Trimming removed 6 bases at V and 2 bases at J, with 12 bases between. Looked up from germline, CDR1 is MNHEY and CDR2 is SVGEGT. The CDR3 is 14 residues long. The DNA for the CDR3 is TGTGCCAGCAGCCAAATAACCTTCACAGATACGCAGTATTTT. Translation: CASSQITFTDTQYF.

This chain uses TRBV20-1 with TRBJ2-7; 7 nucleotides agree with TRBD2. The CDR3 is 12 residues long. Germline CDR1 is DFQATT and CDR2 is SNEGSKA (reference sequence). The V segment lost 2 bases and the J segment 6 bases; nucleotides outside the gene matches: 4. The CDR3 bases are TGCAGTGCTAGATACGGACTAGTCGAGCAGTACTTC. It yields the protein CSARYGLVEQYF.

With respect to this clonotype: A much larger clonotype is one base distant, so this may be a read error. This rearrangement joins TRBV10-3 to TRBJ2-7; weak D call: TRBD2 (5 bases). V was trimmed by 6 bases and J by 5 bases, leaving 23 bases between them. The germline CDR1 and CDR2 sequences are ENHRY and SYGVKD. The CDR3 runs to 16 residues. The CDR3 reads CAISATSGWPMDEQYF. CDR3 DNA sequence: TGTGCCATCAGCGCAACCTCGGGGTGGCCTATGGACGAGCAGTACTTC.

This clonotype came up a few times. The rearrangement joins TRBV29-1 to TRBJ2-7; possibly TRBD1 for D (6 bases). The CDR3 sequence is 12 residues long. V was shortened by 6 bases and J by 2 bases, with 11 bases between the two germline ends. CDR1 and CDR2 from the germline V gene are SQVTM and ANQGSEA. The CDR3 is CSVGAGPYEQYF. CDR3 sequence (DNA): TGCAGCGTGGGGGCGGGTCCCTACGAGCAGTACTTC.